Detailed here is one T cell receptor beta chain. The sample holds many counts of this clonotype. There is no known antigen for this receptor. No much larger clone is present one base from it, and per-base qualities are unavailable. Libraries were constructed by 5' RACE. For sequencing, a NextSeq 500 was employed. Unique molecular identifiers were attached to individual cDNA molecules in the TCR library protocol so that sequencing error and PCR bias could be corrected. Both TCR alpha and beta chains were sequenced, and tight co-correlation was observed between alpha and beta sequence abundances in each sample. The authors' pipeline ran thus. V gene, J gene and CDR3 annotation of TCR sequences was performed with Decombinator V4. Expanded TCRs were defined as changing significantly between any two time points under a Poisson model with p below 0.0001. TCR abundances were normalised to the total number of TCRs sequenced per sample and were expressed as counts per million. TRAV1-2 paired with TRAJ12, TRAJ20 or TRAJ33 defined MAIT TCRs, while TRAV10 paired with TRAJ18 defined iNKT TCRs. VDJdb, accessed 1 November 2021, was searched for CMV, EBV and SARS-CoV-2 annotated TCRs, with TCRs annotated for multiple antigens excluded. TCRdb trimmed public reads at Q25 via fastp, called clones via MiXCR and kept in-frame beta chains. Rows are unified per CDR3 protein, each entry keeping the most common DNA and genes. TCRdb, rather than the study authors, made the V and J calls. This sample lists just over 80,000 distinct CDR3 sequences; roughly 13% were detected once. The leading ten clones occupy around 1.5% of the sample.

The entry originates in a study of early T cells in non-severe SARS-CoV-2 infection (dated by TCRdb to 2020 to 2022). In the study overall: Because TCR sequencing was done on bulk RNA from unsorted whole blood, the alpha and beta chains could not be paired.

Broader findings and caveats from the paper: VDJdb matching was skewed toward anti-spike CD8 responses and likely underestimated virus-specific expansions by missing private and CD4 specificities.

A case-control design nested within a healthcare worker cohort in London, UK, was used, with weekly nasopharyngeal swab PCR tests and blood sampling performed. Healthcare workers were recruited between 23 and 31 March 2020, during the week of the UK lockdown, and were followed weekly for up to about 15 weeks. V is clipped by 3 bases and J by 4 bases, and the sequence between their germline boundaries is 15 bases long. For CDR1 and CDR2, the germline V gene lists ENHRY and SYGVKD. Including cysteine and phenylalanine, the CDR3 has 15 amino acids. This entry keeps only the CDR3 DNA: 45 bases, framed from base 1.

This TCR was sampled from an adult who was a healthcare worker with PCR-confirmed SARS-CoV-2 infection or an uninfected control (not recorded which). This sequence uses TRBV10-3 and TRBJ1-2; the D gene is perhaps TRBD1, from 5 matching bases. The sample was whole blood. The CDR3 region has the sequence CAISDPFIGGYGYTF. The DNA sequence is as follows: TGTGCCATCAGTGACCCTTTTATTGGGGGCTATGGCTACACCTTC.